Listed below are T cell receptor beta chains from one sample, sequenced in a study of blood T cell repertoires in COVID-19. The repertoire was sequenced with immunoSEQ multiplex PCR; TCRdb's copy has only in-frame clones and lacks some. In the table there are some 350,000 clones, roughly 87% of which are singletons. Sequencing was carried out using PBMCs or T cells enriched from blood (not recorded which). The receptors derive from a woman aged 25 to 45 who had recovered from COVID-19. CDR3s leave out the opening cysteine and the closing phenylalanine or tryptophan. The order of the fields is V gene, J gene, CDR3 protein.

V: TRBV29-1; J: TRBJ1-1; CDR3: SVEWRRGTEAF
V: TRBV15; J: TRBJ1-4; CDR3: ATSRDRAGSNEKLF
V: TRBV5-1; J: TRBJ2-2; CDR3: ASSSLQGDNTGELF
V: TRBV3-1/TRBV3-2; J: TRBJ2-2; CDR3: ASRALGKTGELF
V: TRBV3-1/TRBV3-2; J: TRBJ2-7; CDR3: ASSQAGYEQY
V: TRBV7-2; J: TRBJ1-2; CDR3: ASSARTDLGYT
V: TRBV11-3; J: TRBJ1-1; CDR3: ASRDRENTEAF
V: TRBV20-1; J: TRBJ2-1; CDR3: SASYTRDNNEQF
V: TRBV9; J: TRBJ2-7; CDR3: ASSAGQGSYYEQY
V: TRBV18; J: TRBJ1-6; CDR3: ASSQLDRNRPLH
V: TRBV5-1; J: TRBJ1-4; CDR3: ASSLIVTGTNEKLF
V: TRBV29-1; J: TRBJ2-1; CDR3: SVEVLADEQF
V: TRBV5-1; J: TRBJ1-2; CDR3: ASSLGQSYGYT
V: TRBV27; J: TRBJ2-7; CDR3: ASSTLAGGYEQY
V: TRBV6-2/TRBV6-3; J: TRBJ2-3; CDR3: ASSYPDSGGKDTQY
V: TRBV12-3/TRBV12-4; J: TRBJ1-2; CDR3: ASSFQGAWGYT
V: TRBV28; J: TRBJ2-2; CDR3: ASAPGQYTGELF
V: TRBV11-2; J: TRBJ1-2; CDR3: ASSLVQGGYT
V: TRBV18; J: TRBJ2-7; CDR3: ASSPSLTGEGGEQY
V: TRBV9; J: TRBJ2-7; CDR3: ASSGDTYEQY
V: TRBV7-2; J: TRBJ1-3; CDR3: ASSFGQGNTIY
V: TRBV12-2; J: TRBJ2-1; CDR3: ASRFLETGNKQF
V: TRBV6-5; J: TRBJ2-7; CDR3: ASSYFSASGSYEQY
V: TRBV7-2; J: TRBJ2-3; CDR3: ASSLGLREDTQY
V: TRBV5-1; J: TRBJ2-2; CDR3: ASSLRTGETGELF
V: TRBV7-2; J: TRBJ1-5; CDR3: ASSLGSGGMGNQPQH
V: TRBV20-1; J: TRBJ1-1; CDR3: SASQGMNTEAF
V: TRBV7-2; J: TRBJ2-7; CDR3: ASRTGLAIDEQY
V: TRBV19; J: TRBJ1-2; CDR3: ASRPSRGAFGYGYT
V: TRBV18; J: TRBJ2-7; CDR3: ASSPSGRAYEQY
V: TRBV27; J: TRBJ1-6; CDR3: ASSLSPPGGVASSYNSPLH
V: TRBV6-5; J: TRBJ1-2; CDR3: ASSYQKDRTGSGYT
V: TRBV19; J: TRBJ1-3; CDR3: ASSITAARSGNTIY
V: TRBV27; J: TRBJ2-1; CDR3: ASSPRGLAGPYNEQF
V: TRBV7-8; J: TRBJ2-2; CDR3: ASSSNFGLAGTGELF
V: TRBV7-6; J: TRBJ2-1; CDR3: ASSHTGDNEQF
V: TRBV5-1; J: TRBJ2-2; CDR3: ASSPGTSVYTGELF
V: TRBV5-1; J: TRBJ2-1; CDR3: ASSFLAGSDNEQF
V: TRBV24-1; J: TRBJ2-1; CDR3: ATSDWGHAYNEQF
V: TRBV5-1; J: TRBJ2-5; CDR3: ASSTRTGGETETQY
V: TRBV19; J: TRBJ1-2; CDR3: ASSMTVYAIYGYT
V: TRBV5-1; J: TRBJ1-4; CDR3: ASSLGTGVFEKLF
V: TRBV29-1; J: TRBJ2-7; CDR3: SITGTSGYEQY
V: TRBV12-3/TRBV12-4; J: TRBJ1-1; CDR3: ASSLNRDTEAF
V: TRBV2; J: TRBJ2-3; CDR3: ASTRGTLRYTDTQY
V: TRBV24-1; J: TRBJ2-1; CDR3: ATSRPGGGGYNEQF
V: TRBV2; J: TRBJ2-1; CDR3: ASSARRGTYNEQF
V: TRBV5-1; J: TRBJ2-3; CDR3: ASSLKAGGMTDTQY
V: TRBV11-2; J: TRBJ2-7; CDR3: ASSVGTTYEQY
V: TRBV2; J: TRBJ2-1; CDR3: ASNSGLAGVFNEQF